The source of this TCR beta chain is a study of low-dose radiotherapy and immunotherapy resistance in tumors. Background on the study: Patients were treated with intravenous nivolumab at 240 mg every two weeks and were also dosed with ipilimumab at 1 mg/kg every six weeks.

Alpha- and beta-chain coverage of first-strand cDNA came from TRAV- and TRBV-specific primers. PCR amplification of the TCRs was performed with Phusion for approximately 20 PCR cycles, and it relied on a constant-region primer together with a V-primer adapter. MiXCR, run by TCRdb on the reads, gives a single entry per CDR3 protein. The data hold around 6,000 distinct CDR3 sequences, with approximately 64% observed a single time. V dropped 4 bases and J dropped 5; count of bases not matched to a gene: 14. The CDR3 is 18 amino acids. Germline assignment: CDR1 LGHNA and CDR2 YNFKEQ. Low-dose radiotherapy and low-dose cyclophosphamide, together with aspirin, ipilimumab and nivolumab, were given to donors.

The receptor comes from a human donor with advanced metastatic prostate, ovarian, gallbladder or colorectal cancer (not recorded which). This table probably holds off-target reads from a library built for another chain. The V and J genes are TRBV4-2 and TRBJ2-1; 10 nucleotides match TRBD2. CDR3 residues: CASSRPPFRTSGNNEQFF. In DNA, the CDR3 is TGTGCCAGCAGCCGACCACCGTTCCGGACTAGCGGTAACAATGAGCAGTTCTTC.